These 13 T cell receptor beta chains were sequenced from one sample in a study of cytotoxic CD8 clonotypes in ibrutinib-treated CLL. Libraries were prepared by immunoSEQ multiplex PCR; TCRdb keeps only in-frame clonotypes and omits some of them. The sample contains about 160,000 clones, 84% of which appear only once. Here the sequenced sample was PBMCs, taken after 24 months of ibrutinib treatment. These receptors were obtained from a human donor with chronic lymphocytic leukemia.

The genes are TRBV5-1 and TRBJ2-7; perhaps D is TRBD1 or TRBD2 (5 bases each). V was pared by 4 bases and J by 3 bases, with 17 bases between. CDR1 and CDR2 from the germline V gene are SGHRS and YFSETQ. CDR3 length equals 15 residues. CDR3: CASSRDPSRYYEQYF. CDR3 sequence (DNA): TGCGCCAGCAGCAGGGACCCGTCGCGCTACTACGAGCAGTACTTC. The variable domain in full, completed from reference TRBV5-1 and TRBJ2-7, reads KAGVTQTPRYLIKTRGQQVTLSCSPISGHRSVSWYQQTPGQGLQFLFEYFSETQRNKGNFPGRFSGRQFSNSRSEMNVSTLELGDSALYLCASSRDPSRYYEQYFGPGTRLTVT.

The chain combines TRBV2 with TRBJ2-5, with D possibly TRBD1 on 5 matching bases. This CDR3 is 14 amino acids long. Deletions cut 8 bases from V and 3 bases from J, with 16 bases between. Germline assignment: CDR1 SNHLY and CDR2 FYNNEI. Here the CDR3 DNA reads TGTGCCAGCGTCCAACGTGACAGTAAAGAGACCCAGTACTTC. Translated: CASVQRDSKETQYF.

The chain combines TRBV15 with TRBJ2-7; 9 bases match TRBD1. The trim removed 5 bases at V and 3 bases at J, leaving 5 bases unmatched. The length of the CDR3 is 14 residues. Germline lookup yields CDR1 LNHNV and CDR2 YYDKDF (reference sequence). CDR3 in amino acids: CATSGRDRDYEQYF. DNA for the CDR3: TGTGCCACCAGCGGCAGGGACAGGGACTACGAGCAGTACTTC.

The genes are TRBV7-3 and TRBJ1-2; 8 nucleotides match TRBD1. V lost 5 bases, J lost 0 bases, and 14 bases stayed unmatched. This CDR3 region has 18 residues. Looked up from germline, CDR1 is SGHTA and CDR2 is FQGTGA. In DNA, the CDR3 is TGTGCCAGCAGCGACCCATTGACAGGGGAGGATTCTAACTATGGCTACACCTTC. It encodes CASSDPLTGEDSNYGYTF.

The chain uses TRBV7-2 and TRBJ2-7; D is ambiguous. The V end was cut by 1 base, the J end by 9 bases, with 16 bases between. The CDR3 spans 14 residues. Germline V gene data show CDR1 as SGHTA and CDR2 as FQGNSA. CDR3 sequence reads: CASSLDGSSKGQYF. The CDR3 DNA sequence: TGTGCCAGCAGCTTAGACGGAAGCTCGAAGGGGCAGTACTTC.

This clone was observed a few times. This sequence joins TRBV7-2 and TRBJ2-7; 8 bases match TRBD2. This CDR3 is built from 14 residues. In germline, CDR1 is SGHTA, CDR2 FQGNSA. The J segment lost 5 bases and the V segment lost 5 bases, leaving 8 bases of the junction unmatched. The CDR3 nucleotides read TGTGCCAGCAGCAATAAGCGGGGGCACAACGAGCAGTACTTC. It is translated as CASSNKRGHNEQYF.

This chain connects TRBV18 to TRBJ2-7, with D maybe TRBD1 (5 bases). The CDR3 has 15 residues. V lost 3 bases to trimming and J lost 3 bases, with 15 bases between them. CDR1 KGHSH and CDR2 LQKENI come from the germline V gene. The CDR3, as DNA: TGTGCCAGCTCACCTATCCATCAGGGCAACTACGAGCAGTACTTC. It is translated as CASSPIHQGNYEQYF.

DNA for the CDR3: TGCGCCAGCAGCTTGAGTTTAGCTAATGAAAAACTGTTTTTT. Translation: CASSLSLANEKLFF. V usage is TRBV5-1 and J usage is TRBJ1-4; D not resolved. V dropped 1 base and J dropped 3 bases, with 7 bases sitting between them. CDR1 is SGHRS, CDR2 YFSETQ, per germline. The CDR3 is 14 residues long.

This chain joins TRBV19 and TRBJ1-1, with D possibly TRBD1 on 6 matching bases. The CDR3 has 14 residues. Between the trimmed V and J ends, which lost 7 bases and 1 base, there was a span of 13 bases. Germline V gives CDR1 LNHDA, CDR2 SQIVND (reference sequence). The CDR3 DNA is TGTGCCAGTACCCTCGGGGGGCGGAACACTGAAGCTTTCTTT. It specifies CASTLGGRNTEAFF.

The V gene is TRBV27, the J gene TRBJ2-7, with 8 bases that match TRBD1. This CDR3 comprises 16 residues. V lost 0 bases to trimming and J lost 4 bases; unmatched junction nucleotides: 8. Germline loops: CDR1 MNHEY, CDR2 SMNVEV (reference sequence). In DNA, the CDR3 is TGTGCCAGCAGTTTATCATCCCCGACAGGGGTGTACGAGCAGTACTTC. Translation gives CASSLSSPTGVYEQYF.

In DNA form, the CDR3 reads TGTGCCAGCAGCTTCAGGGGGGGTCCTAACTATGGCTACACCTTC. Translated, it gives CASSFRGGPNYGYTF. The chain employs TRBV7-9 and TRBJ1-2; 7 bases align to TRBD1. This CDR3 contains 15 residues. The germline CDR1 and CDR2 sequences are SEHNR and FQNEAQ (reference sequence). Unmatched junction bases numbered 4, after V lost 3 bases and J lost 0 bases. The variable domain in full, with the rest retrieved from reference TRBV7-9 and TRBJ1-2, is DTGVSQNPRHKITKRGQNVTFRCDPISEHNRLYWYRQTLGQGPEFLTYFQNEAQLEKSRLLSDRFSAERPKGSFSTLEIQRTEQGDSAMYLCASSFRGGPNYGYTFGSGTRLTVV.

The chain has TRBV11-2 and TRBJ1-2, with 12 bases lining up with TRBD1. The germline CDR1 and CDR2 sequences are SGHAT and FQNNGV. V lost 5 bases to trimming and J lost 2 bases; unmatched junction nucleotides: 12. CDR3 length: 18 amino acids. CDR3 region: CASSPTGTGGYLNYGYTF. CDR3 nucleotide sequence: TGTGCCAGCAGCCCTACCGGGACAGGGGGCTACCTGAACTATGGCTACACCTTC.

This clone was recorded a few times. The CDR3 nucleotides are TGTGCCAGCAGCTTAGAAGTAAAGGGTGGCGGCTACACCTTC. Its translation is CASSLEVKGGGYTF. The chain joins TRBV7-9 to TRBJ1-2, with D uncertain. The CDR3 extends over 14 amino acids. CDR1 and CDR2 from the germline V gene are SEHNR and FQNEAQ (reference sequence). V shed 1 base and J shed 8 bases, with 14 bases lying between them.